The clone carrying this T cell receptor beta chain was seen many times. Its antigen is not identified. The sample belongs to a study of blood T cells in healthy people across ages. Study findings and constraints: Diversity figures derived from one million T cells were judged to underestimate the true value.

A second roughly 7 to 11 cycle PCR used barcoded and J-beta primers. Via MiXCR, TCRdb re-called the 5' RACE reads, giving one row per CDR3 protein. The repertoire consists of 1,800,000 or so distinct CDR3 sequences, with 30% to 40% occurring once and the leading ten covering more than 20%. The receptor was isolated from a human donor in good health. Input material: blood.

CDR3 sequence reads: CSVAPGASGANVLTF. The CDR3 DNA follows: TGCAGCGTTGCACCAGGGGCCTCCGGGGCCAACGTCCTGACTTTC. The rearrangement joins TRBV29-1 to TRBJ2-6; a weak D match, TRBD1 (6 bases). Trimming stripped 4 bases from V and 4 bases from J, with 14 bases between. Germline CDR1 reads SQVTM; CDR2 reads ANQGSEA. The CDR3 covers 15 residues.